These 18 T cell receptor beta chains originate from one sample sequenced in a study of identical twins. TCRdb itself ran the 5' RACE reads through MiXCR, one entry per CDR3 protein. The top ten hold approximately 0.89% of the sample, which has around 680,000 distinct CDR3 sequences, 8.6% seen once. The same sample was also used in a study of yellow fever vaccine responses in identical twins.

Sequenced input: PBMCs. Receptors were obtained from a young woman in good health.

This clonotype was seen a handful of times. The chain uses TRBV6-2 or TRBV6-3 and TRBJ2-1; D remains ambiguous. Trimming stripped 6 bases from V and 8 bases from J, with 11 bases between. Germline CDR1 reads MNHEY; CDR2 reads SVGEGT. The CDR3 length is 12 residues. The CDR3 region has the DNA TGTGCCAGCAGCCAAGAAGTGGATGAGCAGTTCTTC. Translation: CASSQEVDEQFF.

The chain recombines TRBV6-2 or TRBV6-3 with TRBJ2-4, with unresolved D. From germline, CDR1 is MNHEY and CDR2 SVGEGT. Trimming pared 2 bases from V and 8 bases from J, leaving 10 bases between. This CDR3 comprises 13 residues. The CDR3 loop is CASSYGQVDIQYF. The CDR3 nucleotides read TGTGCCAGCAGTTACGGTCAGGTCGACATTCAGTACTTC.

The chain has TRBV28 and TRBJ2-1; D may be TRBD2 (7 bases). Germline V gene sequence: CDR1 MDHEN, CDR2 SYDVKM. This CDR3 contains 14 residues. V lost 8 bases and J lost 4, with 15 bases in between. The CDR3 protein is CASVGGVAYNEQFF. DNA for the CDR3: TGTGCCAGCGTAGGGGGGGTGGCTTACAATGAGCAGTTCTTC.

This clonotype was observed a handful of times. The V call is TRBV10-2, the J call TRBJ2-3; no firm D call. The CDR3 extends over 14 amino acids. The ends were cut back, 1 base at V and 2 bases at J, with 7 bases in the middle. Germline loops: CDR1 WSHSY, CDR2 SAAADI. CDR3 nucleotides: TGCGCCAGCAGTGAGTTGGGGTACACAGATACGCAGTATTTT. It translates to CASSELGYTDTQYF.

This clonotype showed up many times. This chain links TRBV2 with TRBJ2-1, with D perhaps assigned TRBD1 or TRBD2 (6 bases each). Trimming shortened V by 2 bases and J by 10 bases, and 12 bases separated the two germline ends. Per germline, CDR1 SNHLY and CDR2 FYNNEI. The CDR3 consists of 13 residues. For the CDR3, the DNA is TGTGCCAGCAGTGAAAAGGGGGGATGGGAGCAGTTCTTC. Its translation is CASSEKGGWEQFF.

Ten or more counts support this clonotype. The germline gene is not matched at one end of the junction; a read error may be the cause. The J gene is TRBJ2-7, the V gene TRBV5-1; no clear D. Germline CDR1 SGHRS, CDR2 YFSETQ. The CDR3 has 13 amino acids. DNA of the CDR3: TGTGCCAGCAGCTTAGTAGCAGCCTACGAGCAGTACTTC. It is translated as CASSLVAAYEQYF.

The chain is built from TRBV14 and TRBJ2-7, with D perhaps matching TRBD1 or TRBD2 (5 bases each). V lost 3 bases, J lost 4 bases, and 10 bases lay in between. The CDR3 totals 13 residues. Germline assignment: CDR1 SGHDN and CDR2 FVKESK. In nucleotides, the CDR3 is TGTGCCAGCAGCCAGGGGGTGAGGTACGAGCAGTACTTC. Its translation: CASSQGVRYEQYF.

This clonotype has just a few counts. The genes are TRBV29-1 and TRBJ2-5, with 12 nucleotides matching TRBD2. The ends lost 7 bases at V and 2 bases at J; junction bases unmatched: 5. This CDR3 has 14 amino acids. Germline CDR1 and CDR2: SQVTM and ANQGSEA. Written as DNA, the CDR3 is TGCAGCGGAGCCGGGACTAGCGGGCAAGAGACCCAGTACTTC. It specifies CSGAGTSGQETQYF.

This chain uses TRBV18 with TRBJ1-5; D gene unclear. Germline V gene lookup returns CDR1 KGHSH and CDR2 LQKENI. V dropped 3 bases and J dropped 9 bases, with 9 bases sitting between them. CDR3 size: 12 residues. CDR3 in DNA: TGTGCCAGCTCACCCCCAGGATCGCCCCAGCATTTT. It specifies CASSPPGSPQHF.

The genes are TRBV19 and TRBJ1-1, with D perhaps TRBD1 (5 bases). Germline CDR1 LNHDA, CDR2 SQIVND (reference sequence). This CDR3 has 14 amino acids. V was cut by 6 bases and J by 1 base, with 12 bases left in between. The CDR3 DNA reads TGTGCCAGTAGCACATCTCAGGGGAACACTGAAGCTTTCTTT. Protein product: CASSTSQGNTEAFF.

Turning to this clonotype: The germline gene is not matched at one end of the junction; a read error may be the cause. The V call is TRBV28, the J call TRBJ2-1, with unresolved D. CDR3 length: 13 residues. Germline CDR1 MDHEN, CDR2 SYDVKM. The CDR3 DNA reads TGTGCCAGCAGTTTATCCAGGTTTAATGGGCAGTTCTTC. Translated: CASSLSRFNGQFF. Using reference TRBV28 and TRBJ2-1 for the parts outside the CDR3, the full variable domain is DVKVTQSSRYLVKRTGEKVFLECVQDMDHENMFWYRQDPGLGLRLIYFSYDVKMKEKGDIPEGYSVSREKKERFSLILESASTNQTSMYLCASSLSRFNGQFFGPGTRLTVL.

V is TRBV14 and J is TRBJ2-7, with 7 bases lining up with TRBD1. CDR1 is SGHDN and CDR2 is FVKESK in the germline V gene. The CDR3 runs 13 residues. With 6 bases clipped from V and 5 bases from J, the junction kept 7 bases outside the gene matches. CDR3 residues: CASSLDRVNEQYF. The DNA for the CDR3 is TGTGCCAGCAGTCTAGACAGGGTAAACGAGCAGTACTTC.

This clonotype was seen repeatedly, ten times or more. V usage is TRBV29-1 and J usage is TRBJ2-3, with D perhaps matching TRBD2 (6 bases). Germline loops: CDR1 SQVTM, CDR2 ANQGSEA. The V gene lost 4 bases and the J gene lost 1 base, with 12 bases spanning the gap. The CDR3 contains 14 residues. The CDR3 is CSVVGGLGTDTQYF. For the CDR3, the DNA is TGCAGCGTTGTGGGGGGACTGGGCACAGATACGCAGTATTTT.

This clonotype was seen a handful of times. This CDR3 reads CASSEISAGGTDTQYF. As DNA, the CDR3 is TGCGCCAGCAGTGAGATTAGCGCGGGAGGGACAGATACGCAGTATTTT. V and J are TRBV10-2 and TRBJ2-3; 9 positions match TRBD2. Germline trimming cut 2 bases from V and 3 bases from J; bases unmatched to any gene: 6. The CDR3 length is 16 residues. The germline V gene encodes CDR1 WSHSY and CDR2 SAAADI.

There are many counts of this clonotype. The chain joins TRBV12-3 or TRBV12-4 to TRBJ2-7, with 11 nucleotides matching TRBD1. CDR3 length: 14 amino acids. V shed 6 bases, J shed 6 bases, and the junction held 7 bases outside the gene matches. CDR3 coding DNA: TGTGCCAGCAGGCCGGGACAGGGGGAGATCGAGCAGTACTTC. It is translated as CASRPGQGEIEQYF.

This clonotype was found a few times. Being one base from a much bigger clone, this may be a read error. This sequence joins TRBV6-1 and TRBJ2-1; D unresolved. CDR3 length equals 10 residues. Trimming took off 2 bases at V and 9 bases at J, with 2 bases between the two ends. In germline, CDR1 is MNHNS, CDR2 SASEGT. CDR3: CASSESEQFF. The CDR3 nucleotides are TGTGCCAGCAGTGAAAGTGAGCAGTTCTTC.

This clonotype was detected many times. The gene calls are TRBV10-3 and TRBJ2-7; TRBD2 aligns across 7 bases. The length of the CDR3 is 13 residues. Trimming cost V 3 bases and J 6 bases; bases outside gene matches: 5. The germline CDR1 and CDR2 sequences are ENHRY and SYGVKD. As DNA, the CDR3 is TGTGCCATCAGTGACGGACTAGTTGGCGAGCAGTACTTC. Amino acids: CAISDGLVGEQYF.

This clonotype was picked up many times. The V call is TRBV20-1, the J call TRBJ2-1; 12 bases agree with TRBD2. V dropped 6 bases and J dropped 5; count of bases not matched to a gene: 5. The CDR3 is made up of 14 amino acids. The germline gives CDR1 DFQATT, CDR2 SNEGSKA (reference sequence). CDR3 residues: CSASSGGANNEQFF. CDR3 nucleotides: TGCAGTGCCTCTAGCGGGGGGGCCAACAATGAGCAGTTCTTC.